This record covers a single T cell receptor beta chain. MiXCR, applied by TCRdb to the RT-PCR reads, yields one record per CDR3 protein. The data show about 700,000 distinct CDR3 sequences, with 11% to 15% seen just once and 3% to 4.5% held by the top ten. The germline V gene has CDR1 MNHEY and CDR2 SMNVEV (reference sequence). V shed 3 bases and J 5 bases; nucleotides not matched to a gene: 10. This CDR3 region has 16 residues. The V and J genes are TRBV27 and TRBJ1-5; 7 nucleotides match TRBD1. The sequence was collected from a female donor in good health, serving as a healthy control. The specimen sequenced was memory CD4+ T cells from blood. The CDR3 nucleotides read TGTGCCAGCAGTTTCAATTTCCGGGACAGATATCAGCCCCAGCATTTT. Translated, it gives CASSFNFRDRYQPQHF.